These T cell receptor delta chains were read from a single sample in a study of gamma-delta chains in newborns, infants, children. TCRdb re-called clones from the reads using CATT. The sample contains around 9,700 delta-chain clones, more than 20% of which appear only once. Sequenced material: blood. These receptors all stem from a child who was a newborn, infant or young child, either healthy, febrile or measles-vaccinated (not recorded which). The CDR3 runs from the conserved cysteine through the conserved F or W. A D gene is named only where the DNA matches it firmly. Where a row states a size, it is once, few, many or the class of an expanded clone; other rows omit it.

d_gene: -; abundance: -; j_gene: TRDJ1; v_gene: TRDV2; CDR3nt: TGTGCCTGTGACCTAGTCGTGGGGGGACTCCTCACCGATAAACTCATCTTT; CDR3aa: CACDLVVGGLLTDKLIF
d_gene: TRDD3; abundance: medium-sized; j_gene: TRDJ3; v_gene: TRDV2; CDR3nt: TGTGCCTGTGACACCGCTGGGGGGAGCTCCTGGGACACCCGACAGATGTTTTTC; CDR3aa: CACDTAGGSSWDTRQMFF
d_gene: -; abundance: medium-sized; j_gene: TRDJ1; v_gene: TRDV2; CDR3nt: TGTGCCTGTGATCCCCTTGGGGGTAAGGATAACACCGATAAACTCATCTTT; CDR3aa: CACDPLGGKDNTDKLIF
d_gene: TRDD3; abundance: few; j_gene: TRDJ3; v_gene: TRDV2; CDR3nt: TGTGCCTGTGGCTTGGGATACCGGAGCTCCTGGGACACCCGACAGATGTTTTTC; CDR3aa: CACGLGYRSSWDTRQMFF
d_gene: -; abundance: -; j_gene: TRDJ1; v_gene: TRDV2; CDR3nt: TGTGCCTGTGACACCGTAGACACTTCCACCGATAAACTCATCTTT; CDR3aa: CACDTVDTSTDKLIF
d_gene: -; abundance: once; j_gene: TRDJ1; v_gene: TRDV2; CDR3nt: TGTGCCCGTGACGAAATCTACGCGTCCGATAAACTCATCTTT; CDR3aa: CARDEIYASDKLIF
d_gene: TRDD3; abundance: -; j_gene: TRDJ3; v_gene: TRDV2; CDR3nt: TGTGCCTGTGACACCGTTTTACTGGGGGATACGTCAAGCTCCTGGGACACCCGACAGATGTTTTTC; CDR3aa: CACDTVLLGDTSSSWDTRQMFF
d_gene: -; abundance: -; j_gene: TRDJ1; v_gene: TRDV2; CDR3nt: TGTGCCTGTGACCCCCTAGGGGGCCTTGACACCGATAAACTCATCTTT; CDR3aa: CACDPLGGLDTDKLIF
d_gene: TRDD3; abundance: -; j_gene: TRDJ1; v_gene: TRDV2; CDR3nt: TGTGCCTGTGAGCCTATGGTACTGGGGGACACGTACACCGATAAACTCATCTTT; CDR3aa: CACEPMVLGDTYTDKLIF
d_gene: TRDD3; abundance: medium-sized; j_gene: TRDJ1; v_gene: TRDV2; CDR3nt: TGTGCCTGTGACTCGTTGGGGGATATTGGTCTCTCCCCTAAGTCCACCGATAAACTCATCTTT; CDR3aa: CACDSLGDIGLSPKSTDKLIF
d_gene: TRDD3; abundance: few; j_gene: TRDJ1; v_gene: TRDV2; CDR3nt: TGTGCCTGTGACACCGTTTCCAAAAACACTGGGGGTTTGTACACCGATAAACTCATCTTT; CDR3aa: CACDTVSKNTGGLYTDKLIF
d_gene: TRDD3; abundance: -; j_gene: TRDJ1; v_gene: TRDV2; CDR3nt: TGTGCCTGCGACACCGTGCAACTGGGGGATACGCTAGGAAGAAAGAAAGGACTCATCTTT; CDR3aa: CACDTVQLGDTLGRKKGLIF
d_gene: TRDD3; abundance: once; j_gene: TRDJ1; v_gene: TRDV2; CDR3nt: TGTGCCTGTGACGTACTGGGGGCTGACGATAGACTCATCTTT; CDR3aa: CACDVLGADDRLIF
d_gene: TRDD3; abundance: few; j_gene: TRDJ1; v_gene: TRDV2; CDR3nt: TGTGCCTGTGACACCTTAATACTGGGGGCCTCGTACACCGATAAACTCATCTTT; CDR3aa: CACDTLILGASYTDKLIF
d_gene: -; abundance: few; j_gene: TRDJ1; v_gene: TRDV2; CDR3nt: TGTGCCTGTGACACCGTACTCTCTACTGGGATCAAGAATGTGGGGAATAAACTCATCTTT; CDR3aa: CACDTVLSTGIKNVGNKLIF
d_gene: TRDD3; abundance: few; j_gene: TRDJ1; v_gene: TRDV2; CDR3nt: TGTGCCTGTGACCGATTACATACTGGGGGATCTTTGGTCACCGATAAACTCATCTTT; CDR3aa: CACDRLHTGGSLVTDKLIF
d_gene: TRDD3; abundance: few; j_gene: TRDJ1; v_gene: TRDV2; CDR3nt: TGTGCCTGTGACTTTGTACTGGGGGATACGAACACCGATAAACTCATCTTT; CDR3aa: CACDFVLGDTNTDKLIF
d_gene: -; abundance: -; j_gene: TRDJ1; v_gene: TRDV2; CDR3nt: TGTGCCTGTGGCTCCCTGGACCCAGCTGGGTCATTAGATAAACTCATCTTT; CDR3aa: CACGSLDPAGSLDKLIF
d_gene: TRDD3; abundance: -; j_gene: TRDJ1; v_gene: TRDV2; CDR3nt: TGTGCCTGTGAATACTGGGGGATTTCCGGTAAACTCATCTTT; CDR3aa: CACEYWGISGKLIF
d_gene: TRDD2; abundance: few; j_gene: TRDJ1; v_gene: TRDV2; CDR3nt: TGTGCCTGTGACGCTTCCTACGGTCCTTCCCCCCTGAACACCGATAAACTCATCTTT; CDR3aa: CACDASYGPSPLNTDKLIF
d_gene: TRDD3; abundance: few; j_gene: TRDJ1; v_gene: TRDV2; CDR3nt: TGTGCCTGTGACCCCCTACAGGGGGATCGAATTTTCACCGATAAACTCATCTTT; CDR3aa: CACDPLQGDRIFTDKLIF
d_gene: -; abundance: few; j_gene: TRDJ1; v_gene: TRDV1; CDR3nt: TGTGCTCTCGGCCTTAGGTGGCGGGATTTCGCCGATAAACTCATCTTT; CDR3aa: CALGLRWRDFADKLIF
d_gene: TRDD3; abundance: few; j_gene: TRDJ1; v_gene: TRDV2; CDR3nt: TGTGCCTGTGACACCATCTCCTACCTACTGGGGGACTCGTACACCGATAAACTCATCTTC; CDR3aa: CACDTISYLLGDSYTDKLIF
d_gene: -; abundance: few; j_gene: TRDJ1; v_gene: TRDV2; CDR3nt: TGTGCCTGTGACCCTTTGGGGGGGACCGATAAACTCATCTTT; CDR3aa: CACDPLGGTDKLIF
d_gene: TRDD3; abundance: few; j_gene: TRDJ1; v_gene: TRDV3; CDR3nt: TGTGCCCCACCGGCTATGACTTCCCTACATGGTGGGGGATACCCGGCCCACGATAAACTCATCTTT; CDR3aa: CAPPAMTSLHGGGYPAHDKLIF
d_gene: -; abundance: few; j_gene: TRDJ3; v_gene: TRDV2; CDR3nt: TGTGCCTGTGACACCGGCTGGGTTCCCGGTTCCTGGGACACCCGACAGATGTTTTTC; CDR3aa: CACDTGWVPGSWDTRQMFF
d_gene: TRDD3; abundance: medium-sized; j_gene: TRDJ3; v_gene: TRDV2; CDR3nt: TGTGCCTGCGACCTACTGGGGGATACCTGGGACACCCGACAGATGTTTTTC; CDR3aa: CACDLLGDTWDTRQMFF
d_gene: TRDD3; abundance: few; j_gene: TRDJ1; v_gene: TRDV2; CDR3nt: TGTGCCTGTGACACCGTTAAACTGGGGGATGCCCCGTACACCGATAAACTCATCTTT; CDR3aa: CACDTVKLGDAPYTDKLIF
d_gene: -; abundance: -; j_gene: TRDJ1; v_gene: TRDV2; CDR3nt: TGTGCCTGTGACTCCCTCGTTCGGTGTATACCCGATAAACTCATCTTT; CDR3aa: CACDSLVRCIPDKLIF
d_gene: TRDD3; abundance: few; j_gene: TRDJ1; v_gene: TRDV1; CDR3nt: TGTGCTCTTGGGGAAAACCCGAGATGGGGGATAATCGATAAACTCATCTTT; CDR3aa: CALGENPRWGIIDKLIF
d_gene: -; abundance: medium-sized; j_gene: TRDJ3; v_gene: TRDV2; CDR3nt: TGTGCCTGTGACCCGTCTGGGGAATCCTGGGACACCCGACAGATGTTTTTC; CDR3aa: CACDPSGESWDTRQMFF
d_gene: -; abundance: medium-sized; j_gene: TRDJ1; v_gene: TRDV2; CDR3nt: TGTGCCTGTGACACCTTACAACGATCGTACACCGATAAACTCATCTTT; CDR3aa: CACDTLQRSYTDKLIF
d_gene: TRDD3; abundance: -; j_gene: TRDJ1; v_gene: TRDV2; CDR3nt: TGTGCCTGTGACACCGTTTCTGGGGGATACGCAGTGAGGACCGATAAACTCATCTTT; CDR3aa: CACDTVSGGYAVRTDKLIF
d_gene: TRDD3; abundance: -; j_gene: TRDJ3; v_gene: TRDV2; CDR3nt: TGTGCCTGTGACACACTCGGCGTACTTGGGGATATCTCCTGGGACACCCGACAGATGTTTTTC; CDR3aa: CACDTLGVLGDISWDTRQMFF
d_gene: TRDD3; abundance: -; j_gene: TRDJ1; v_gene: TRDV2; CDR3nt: TGTGCCTGTGACACCCGTGGGGGAGAGTCAGGGGAAACCGATAACATCATCTTT; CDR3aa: CACDTRGGESGETDNIIF
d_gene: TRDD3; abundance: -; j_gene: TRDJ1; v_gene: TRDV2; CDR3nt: TGTGCCTGTGACCCCCTGCCTGGGGGATACGCACCTGATAAACTCATCTTT; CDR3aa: CACDPLPGGYAPDKLIF
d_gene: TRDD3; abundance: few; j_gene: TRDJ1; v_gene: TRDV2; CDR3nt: TGTGCCTGTGACACCGGAATTGACTGGGGAGGTACCGATAAACTCATCTTT; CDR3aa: CACDTGIDWGGTDKLIF
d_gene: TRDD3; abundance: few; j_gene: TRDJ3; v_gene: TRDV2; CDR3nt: TGTGCCTGTGGCGTACTGGGGGAGCAGAGCTCCTGGGACACCCGGCAGATGTTTTTC; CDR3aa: CACGVLGEQSSWDTRQMFF
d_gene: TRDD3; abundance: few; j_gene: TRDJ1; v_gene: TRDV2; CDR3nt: TGTGCCTGTGACTCCTTACTGGGGGATACCGATAAACTCATCTTT; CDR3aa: CACDSLLGDTDKLIF
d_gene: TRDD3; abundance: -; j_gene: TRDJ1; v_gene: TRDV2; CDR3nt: TGTGCCTGTGACACCGTCGAAAAAAGGCTACTGGGGGATACCCATAAACTCATCTTT; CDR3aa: CACDTVEKRLLGDTHKLIF
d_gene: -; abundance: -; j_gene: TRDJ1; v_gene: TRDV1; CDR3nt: TGTGCTATTGGGGAACCCCGGTCCTACAAGCTGGGGGCCTACAGCGGGGAACTCATCTTT; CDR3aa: CAIGEPRSYKLGAYSGELIF
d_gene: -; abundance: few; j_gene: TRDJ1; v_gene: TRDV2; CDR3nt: TGTGCCTGTGACACCGTGGGGATGGTCACCGATAAACTCATCTTT; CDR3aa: CACDTVGMVTDKLIF
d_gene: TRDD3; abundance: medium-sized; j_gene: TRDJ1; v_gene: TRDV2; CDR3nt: TGTGCCTGTGACTTTTTACTGGGGGTCGCCGATAAACTCATCTTT; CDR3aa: CACDFLLGVADKLIF
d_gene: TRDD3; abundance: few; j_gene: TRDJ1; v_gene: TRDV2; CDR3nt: TGTGCCTGTGACACCGTGAGTGGGGGATACGCGAGCACCGATAAACTCATCTTT; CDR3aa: CACDTVSGGYASTDKLIF
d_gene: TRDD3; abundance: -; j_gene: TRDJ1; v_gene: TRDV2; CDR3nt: TGTGCCTGTGACACCATCCTTACTGGGGGAGACATCGGTAAACTCATCTTT; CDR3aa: CACDTILTGGDIGKLIF
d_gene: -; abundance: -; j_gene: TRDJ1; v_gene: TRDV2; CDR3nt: TGTGCCTGTGACACCGTATTGGGGGGGGTCCCGAACGGTCCCTCCACCGATAAACTCATCTTT; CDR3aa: CACDTVLGGVPNGPSTDKLIF
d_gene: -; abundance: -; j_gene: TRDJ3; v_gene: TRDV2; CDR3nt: TGTGCCTGTGACACCGGGGGCTCACTCTCCTGGGACACCCGACAGATGTTTTTC; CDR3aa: CACDTGGSLSWDTRQMFF
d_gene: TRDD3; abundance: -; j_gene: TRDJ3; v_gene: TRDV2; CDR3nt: TGTGCCTGTGACACAGCCGGGGGATACGACTGGGACACCCGACAGATGTTTTTC; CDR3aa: CACDTAGGYDWDTRQMFF
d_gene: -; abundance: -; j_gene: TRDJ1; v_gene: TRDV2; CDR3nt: TGTGCCTGTGACACTGTGTTGGATAAAAGGTTTGTATGCACCGATAAACTCATCTTT; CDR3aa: CACDTVLDKRFVCTDKLIF
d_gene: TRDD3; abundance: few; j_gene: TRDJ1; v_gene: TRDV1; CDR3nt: TGTGCTCTTGGGGAACCGTTCCTTCCCGTACTGGGGGATACACTCATCTTT; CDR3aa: CALGEPFLPVLGDTLIF
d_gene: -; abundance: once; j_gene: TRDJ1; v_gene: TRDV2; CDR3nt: TGTGCCTGTGACGCCTTACTAAAAGGGAATAAACTCATCTTT; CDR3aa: CACDALLKGNKLIF
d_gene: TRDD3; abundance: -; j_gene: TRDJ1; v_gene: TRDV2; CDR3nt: TGTGCCTGTGACCTACTGGGGGATACGGACACCGGTAAACTCATCTTT; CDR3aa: CACDLLGDTDTGKLIF
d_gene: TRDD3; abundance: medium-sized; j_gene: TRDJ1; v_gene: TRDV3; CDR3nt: TGTGCCTTTACCCGTCTGGGGGATAACGATAAACTCATCTTT; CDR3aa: CAFTRLGDNDKLIF
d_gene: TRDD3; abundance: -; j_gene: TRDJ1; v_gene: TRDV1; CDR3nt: TGTGCTCTTGGGGAACGTGATCCGTACTGGGGGACCCGAGGGACCGATAAACTCATCTTT; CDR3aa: CALGERDPYWGTRGTDKLIF
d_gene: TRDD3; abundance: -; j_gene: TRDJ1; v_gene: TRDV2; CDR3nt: TGTGCCTGTGACCCCCTCGGACGGGGGATCCTCCGAATCACCGATAAACTCATCTTT; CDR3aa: CACDPLGRGILRITDKLIF
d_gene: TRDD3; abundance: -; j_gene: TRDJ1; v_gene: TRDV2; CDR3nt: TGCGCCTGTGACGCCCTGGGGGGATCTCCCACCGATAAACTCATCTTT; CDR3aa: CACDALGGSPTDKLIF
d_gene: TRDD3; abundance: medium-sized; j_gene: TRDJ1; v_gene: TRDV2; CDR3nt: TGTGCCTGTGATCCTCTGGGGGGATACGAATACACCGATAAACTCATCTTT; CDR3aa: CACDPLGGYEYTDKLIF
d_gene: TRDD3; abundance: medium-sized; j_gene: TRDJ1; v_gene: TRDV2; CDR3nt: TGTGCCTGTGACACCGTCACTGGGGGAGACGATACCGATAAACTCATCTTT; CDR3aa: CACDTVTGGDDTDKLIF
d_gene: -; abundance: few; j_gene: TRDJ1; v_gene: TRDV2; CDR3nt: TGTGCCTGTGACACCGTGACTCGGGGAGCGTACACCGATAAACTCATCTTT; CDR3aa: CACDTVTRGAYTDKLIF